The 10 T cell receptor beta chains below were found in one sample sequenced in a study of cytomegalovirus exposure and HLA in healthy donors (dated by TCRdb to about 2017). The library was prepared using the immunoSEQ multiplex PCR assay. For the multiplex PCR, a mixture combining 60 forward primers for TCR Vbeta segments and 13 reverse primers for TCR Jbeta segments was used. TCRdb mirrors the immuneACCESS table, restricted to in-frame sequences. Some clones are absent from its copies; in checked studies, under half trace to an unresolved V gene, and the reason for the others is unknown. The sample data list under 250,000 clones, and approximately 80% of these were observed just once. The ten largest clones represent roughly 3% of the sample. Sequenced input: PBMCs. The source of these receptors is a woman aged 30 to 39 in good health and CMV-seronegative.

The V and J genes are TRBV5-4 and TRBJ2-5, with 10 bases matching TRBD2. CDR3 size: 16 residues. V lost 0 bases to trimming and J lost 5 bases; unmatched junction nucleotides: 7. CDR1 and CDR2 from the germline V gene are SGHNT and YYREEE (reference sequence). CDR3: CASSLVAGGLAETQYF. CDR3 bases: TGTGCCAGCAGCTTGGTAGCGGGGGGCCTCGCGGAGACCCAGTACTTC.

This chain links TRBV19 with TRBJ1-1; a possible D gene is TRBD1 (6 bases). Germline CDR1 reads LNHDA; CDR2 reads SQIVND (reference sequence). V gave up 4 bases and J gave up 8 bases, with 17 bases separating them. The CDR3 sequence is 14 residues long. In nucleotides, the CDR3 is TGTGCCAGTAGTACCTCCTGGGGGGGCTTGGAAGCTTTCTTT. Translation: CASSTSWGGLEAFF. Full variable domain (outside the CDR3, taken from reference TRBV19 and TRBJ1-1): DGGITQSPKYLFRKEGQNVTLSCEQNLNHDAMYWYRQDPGQGLRLIYYSQIVNDFQKGDIAEGYSVSREKKESFPLTVTSAQKNPTAFYLCASSTSWGGLEAFFGQGTRLTVV.

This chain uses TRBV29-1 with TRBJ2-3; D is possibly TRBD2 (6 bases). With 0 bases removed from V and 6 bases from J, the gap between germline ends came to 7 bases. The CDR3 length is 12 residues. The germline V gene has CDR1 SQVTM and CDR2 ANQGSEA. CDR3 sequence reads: CSVEEGRDTQYF. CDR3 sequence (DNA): TGCAGCGTTGAAGAGGGGAGGGATACGCAGTATTTT.

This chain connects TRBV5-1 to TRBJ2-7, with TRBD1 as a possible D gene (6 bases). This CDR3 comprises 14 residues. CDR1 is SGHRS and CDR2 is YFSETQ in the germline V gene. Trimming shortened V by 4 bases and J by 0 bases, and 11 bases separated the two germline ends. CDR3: CASSARTVSYEQYF. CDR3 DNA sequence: TGCGCCAGCAGCGCAAGGACAGTCTCCTACGAGCAGTACTTC.

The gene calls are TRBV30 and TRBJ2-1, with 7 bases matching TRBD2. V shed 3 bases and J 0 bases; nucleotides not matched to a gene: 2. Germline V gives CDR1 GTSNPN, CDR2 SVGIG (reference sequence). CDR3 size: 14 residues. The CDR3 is CAWSERGSYNEQFF. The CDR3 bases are TGTGCCTGGAGCGAGCGGGGCTCCTACAATGAGCAGTTCTTC. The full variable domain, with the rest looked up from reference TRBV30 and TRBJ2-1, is SQTIHQWPATLVQPVGSPLSLECTVEGTSNPNLYWYRQAAGRGLQLLFYSVGIGQISSEVPQNLSASRPQDRQFILSSKKLLLSDSGFYLCAWSERGSYNEQFFGPGTRLTVL.

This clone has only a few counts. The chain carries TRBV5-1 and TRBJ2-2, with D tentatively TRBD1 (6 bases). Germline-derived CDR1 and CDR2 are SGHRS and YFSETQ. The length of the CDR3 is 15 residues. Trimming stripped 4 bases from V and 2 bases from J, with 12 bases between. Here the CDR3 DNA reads TGCGCCAGCAGCATAGGACAGCCTAACACCGGGGAGCTGTTTTTT. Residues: CASSIGQPNTGELFF.

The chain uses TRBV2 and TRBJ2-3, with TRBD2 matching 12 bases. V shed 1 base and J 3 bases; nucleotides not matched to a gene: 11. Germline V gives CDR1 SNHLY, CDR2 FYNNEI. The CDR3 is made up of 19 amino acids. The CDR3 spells CASSEERASGGGWTDTQYF. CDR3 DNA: TGTGCCAGCAGTGAAGAGCGGGCTAGCGGGGGGGGATGGACAGATACGCAGTATTTT.

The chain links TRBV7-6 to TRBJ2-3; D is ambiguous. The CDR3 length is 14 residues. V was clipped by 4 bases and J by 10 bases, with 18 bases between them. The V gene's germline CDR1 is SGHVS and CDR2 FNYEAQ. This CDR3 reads CASSSTLTPNAQYF. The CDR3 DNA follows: TGTGCCAGCAGCTCTACCCTTACTCCCAATGCGCAGTATTTT.

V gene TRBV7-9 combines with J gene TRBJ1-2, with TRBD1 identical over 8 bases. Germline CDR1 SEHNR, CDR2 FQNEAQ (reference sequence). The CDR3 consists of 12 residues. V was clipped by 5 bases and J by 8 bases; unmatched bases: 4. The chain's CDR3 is CASSQGAGGYTF. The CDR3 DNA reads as TGTGCCAGCAGCCAGGGGGCTGGAGGCTACACCTTC.

CDR3 bases: TGTGCCAGCAGCCTCCGAGCGGGAGGAGACACCGGGGAGCTGTTTTTT. It is translated as CASSLRAGGDTGELFF. The V call is TRBV7-9, the J call TRBJ2-2, with 9 bases fitting TRBD2. The V gene end was trimmed by 5 bases and the J gene end by 3 bases; junction bases not matched to a gene: 7. The CDR3 is made up of 16 amino acids. The V gene's germline CDR1 is SEHNR and CDR2 FQNEAQ (reference sequence).